This T cell receptor beta chain was sequenced during a study of cytomegalovirus exposure and HLA in healthy donors. Notes on the study in general: Judged likely to be a sequencing artifact was a cluster of highly shared sequence variants. As was reported, the classifier diagnosed cytomegalovirus status with high specificity and sensitivity.

Concerning this clone itself: Its antigen is as yet unknown.

The donors, nominally healthy at sampling, likely had unrecorded immune exposures. CDR3 size: 15 residues. V gave up 3 bases and J gave up 7 bases, with 16 bases separating them. Germline V gives CDR1 MNHNS, CDR2 SASEGT. Amplification used 60 Vbeta primers and 13 Jbeta primers. In the original processing: The authors later counted about 80 million unique TCR beta chains, some 10 million of them shared. Sequencing used immunoSEQ multiplex PCR; TCRdb keeps in-frame clones, though not all of them. The V and J calls and clone size were taken over from that table, and D and trimming were inferred from the DNA. In the table there are about 160,000 clones, roughly 82% of which are singletons.

Sequenced material: PBMCs. The chain recombines TRBV6-1 with TRBJ1-5; a weak D match, TRBD1 (6 bases). The clonotype was recovered from a woman in her 50s in good health and CMV-seropositive. The CDR3, as DNA: TGTGCCAGCAGTGAGCTAACAGGGTTCAGGCAGCCCCAGCATTTT. It encodes CASSELTGFRQPQHF.